A single sample gave rise to the 3 T cell receptor beta chains below, sequenced in a study of blood T cell repertoires in COVID-19. Clones were sequenced by immunoSEQ multiplex PCR, and TCRdb holds only the in-frame ones, with some missing. The table has about 400,000 clones, roughly 89% seen once. The sequenced sample was peripheral blood. These receptors originate from a woman aged 25 to 39 with acute or convalescent COVID-19.

The V and J genes are TRBV7-3 and TRBJ2-3; 8 nucleotides match TRBD1. The germline CDR1 and CDR2 sequences are SGHTA and FQGTGA. This CDR3 has 14 residues. J lost 5 bases, V lost 5 bases, and 6 bases had no gene match. The CDR3 bases are TGTGCCAGCAGCCCCAGGGGGCGGGGAGATACGCAGTATTTT. Translating gives CASSPRGRGDTQYF.

This rearrangement joins TRBV6-5 to TRBJ1-6; TRBD1 aligns across 7 bases. This CDR3 spans 13 amino acids. From germline, CDR1 is MNHEY and CDR2 SVGAGI. The trim removed 7 bases at V and 7 bases at J, leaving 4 bases unmatched. CDR3 DNA sequence: TGTGCCAGCACCGACAGGGTGAATTCACCCCTCCACTTT. It specifies CASTDRVNSPLHF.

The chain has TRBV7-9 and TRBJ2-7; D call uncertain. The ends were cut back, 1 base at V and 6 bases at J, with 10 bases in the middle. The CDR3 runs to 13 residues. CDR1 is SEHNR, CDR2 FQNEAQ, per germline (reference sequence). Written as DNA, the CDR3 is TGTGCCAGCAGCTTAGATCGGGTAGGCGAGCAGTACTTC. Translation gives CASSLDRVGEQYF.